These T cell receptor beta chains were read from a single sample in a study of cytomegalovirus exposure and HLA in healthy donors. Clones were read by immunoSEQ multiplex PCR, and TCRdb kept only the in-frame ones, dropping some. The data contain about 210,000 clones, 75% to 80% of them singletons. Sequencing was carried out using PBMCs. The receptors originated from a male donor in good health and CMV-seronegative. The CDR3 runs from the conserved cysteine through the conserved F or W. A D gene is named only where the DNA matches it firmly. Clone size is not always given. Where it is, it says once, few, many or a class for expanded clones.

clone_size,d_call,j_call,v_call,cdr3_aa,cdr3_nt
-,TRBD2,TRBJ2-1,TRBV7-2,CASSQGLAPYNEQFF,TGTGCCAGCAGCCAAGGACTAGCCCCGTACAATGAGCAGTTCTTC
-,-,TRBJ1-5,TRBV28,CASSRVRQPQHF,TGTGCCAGCAGCCGTGTCCGGCAGCCCCAGCATTTT
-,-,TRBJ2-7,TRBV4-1,CASSQEGLALFYEQYF,TGCGCCAGCAGCCAAGAAGGTCTAGCGCTTTTCTACGAGCAGTACTTC
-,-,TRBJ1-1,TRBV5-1,CASSLVGSMNTEAFF,TGCGCCAGCAGCTTGGTCGGGTCCATGAACACTGAAGCTTTCTTT
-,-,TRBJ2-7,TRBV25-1,CASSEYRQEAYEQYF,TGTGCCAGCAGTGAATATAGACAGGAAGCCTACGAGCAGTACTTC
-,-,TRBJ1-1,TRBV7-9,CSSSLPQTGPTTEAFF,TGTTCCAGCAGCTTACCACAGACAGGACCGACCACTGAAGCTTTCTTT
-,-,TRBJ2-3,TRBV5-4,CASSLGSDTQYF,TGTGCCAGCAGCCTAGGTTCAGATACGCAGTATTTT
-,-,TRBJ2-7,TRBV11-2,CASSLESGPYEQYF,TGTGCCAGCAGCTTAGAGAGCGGACCCTACGAGCAGTACTTC
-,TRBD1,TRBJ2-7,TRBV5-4,CASRPGTGDLAEQYF,TGTGCCAGCAGACCCGGGACAGGGGATTTGGCCGAGCAGTACTTC
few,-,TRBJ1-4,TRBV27,CASSWVGEAEKLFF,TGTGCCAGCAGTTGGGTGGGGGAGGCGGAAAAACTGTTTTTT
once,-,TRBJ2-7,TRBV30,CAWSVPGGTLHEQYF,TGTGCCTGGAGTGTACCCGGCGGCACCCTCCACGAGCAGTACTTC
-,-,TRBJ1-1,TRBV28,CASSSLGGGGNTEAFF,TGTGCCAGCAGTTCCCTGGGGGGAGGAGGGAACACTGAAGCTTTCTTT
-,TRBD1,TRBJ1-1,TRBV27,CASRIDRGETEAFF,TGTGCCAGCAGGATAGACAGGGGAGAAACAGAAGCTTTCTTT
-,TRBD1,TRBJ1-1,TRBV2,CASTWDRTNTEAFF,TGTGCCAGCACCTGGGACAGGACGAACACTGAAGCTTTCTTT
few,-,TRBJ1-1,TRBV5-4,CASSIRGKNTEAFF,TGTGCCAGCAGCATAAGGGGGAAGAACACTGAAGCTTTCTTT
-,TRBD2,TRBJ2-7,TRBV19,CASSIGGSLYEQYF,TGTGCCAGTAGTATCGGCGGGAGTCTCTACGAGCAGTACTTC
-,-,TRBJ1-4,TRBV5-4,CASSSRTAGDEKLFF,TGTGCCAGCAGCTCCCGGACGGCGGGGGATGAAAAACTGTTTTTT
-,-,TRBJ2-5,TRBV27,CASSSLETQYF,TGTGCCAGCAGTTCGTTGGAGACCCAGTACTTC
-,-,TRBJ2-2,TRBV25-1,CASGPDGGTGELFF,TGTGCCAGCGGCCCCGACGGGGGAACCGGGGAGCTGTTTTTT
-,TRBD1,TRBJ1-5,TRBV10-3,CAISRQGANQPQHF,TGTGCCATCAGTAGACAGGGGGCGAATCAGCCCCAGCATTTT
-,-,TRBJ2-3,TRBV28,CASSSWGDGTDTQYF,TGTGCCAGCAGTTCTTGGGGCGACGGCACAGATACGCAGTATTTT
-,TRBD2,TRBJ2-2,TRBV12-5,CASGLLGRMGLAPNTGELFF,TGTGCTAGTGGTTTGCTCGGTCGGATGGGACTAGCGCCAAACACCGGGGAGCTGTTTTTT
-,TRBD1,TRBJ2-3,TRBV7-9,CASSLGQGASDTQYF,TGTGCCAGCAGCTTGGGACAGGGGGCATCAGATACGCAGTATTTT
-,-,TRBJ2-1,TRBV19,CASSRLDSSYNEQFF,TGTGCCAGTAGTAGGCTAGATAGCTCCTACAATGAGCAGTTCTTC
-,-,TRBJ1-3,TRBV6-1,CASTPPGVWNTIYF,TGTGCCAGCACCCCCCCAGGGGTATGGAACACCATATATTTT
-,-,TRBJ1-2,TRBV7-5,CVRSSTRTGPNGYTF,TGTGTCAGAAGCTCAACACGGACAGGGCCTAATGGCTACACCTTC
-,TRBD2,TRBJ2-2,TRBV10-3,CAITPGLAPGELFF,TGTGCCATCACCCCGGGACTAGCCCCCGGGGAGCTGTTTTTT
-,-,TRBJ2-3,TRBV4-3,CASSQEGAGTDTQYF,TGCGCCAGCAGCCAAGAGGGGGCCGGCACAGATACGCAGTATTTT
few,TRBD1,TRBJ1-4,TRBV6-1,CASSPTGTENEKLFF,TGTGCCAGCAGTCCAACCGGGACAGAAAACGAAAAACTGTTTTTT
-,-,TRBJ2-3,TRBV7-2,CASSTVAGTQYF,TGTGCCAGCAGCACCGTAGCAGGGACGCAGTATTTT
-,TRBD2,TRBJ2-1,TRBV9,CASSAHVGTSGLNNEQFF,TGTGCCAGCAGCGCCCACGTAGGCACTAGCGGACTTAATAATGAGCAGTTCTTC
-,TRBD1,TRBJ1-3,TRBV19,CAAFGQDSGNTIYF,TGTGCCGCCTTCGGACAGGACTCTGGAAACACCATATATTTT
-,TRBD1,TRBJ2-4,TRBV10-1,CASNRDRLSLAKNIQYF,TGCGCCAGCAACAGGGACAGGCTGTCCCTAGCCAAAAACATTCAGTACTTC
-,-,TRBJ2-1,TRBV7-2,CASSVYNEQFF,TGTGCCAGCAGCGTATACAATGAGCAGTTCTTC
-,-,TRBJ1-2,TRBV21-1,CASSKGRGGDGYTF,TGTGCCAGCAGCAAAGGGAGGGGCGGGGATGGCTACACCTTC
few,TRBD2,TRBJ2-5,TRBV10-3,CAISPGGGAETQYF,TGTGCCATCAGCCCCGGGGGGGGCGCGGAGACCCAGTACTTC
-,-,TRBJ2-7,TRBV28,CASSRGSGRNHEQYF,TGTGCCAGCAGTCGAGGGTCGGGAAGGAACCACGAGCAGTACTTC
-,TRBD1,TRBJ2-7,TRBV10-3,CAISERQGSYEQYF,TGTGCCATCAGTGAGAGACAGGGCTCCTACGAGCAGTACTTC
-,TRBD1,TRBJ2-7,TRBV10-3,CAISDSGGISYEQYF,TGTGCCATCAGTGATTCAGGGGGCATCTCCTACGAGCAGTACTTC
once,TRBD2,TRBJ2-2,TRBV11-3,CASSFSGRYTGELFF,TGTGCCAGCAGTTTTAGCGGGAGGTACACCGGGGAGCTGTTTTTT
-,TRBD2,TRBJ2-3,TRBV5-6,CASSSGGRATYF,TGTGCCAGCAGTTCGGGCGGGAGGGCCACGTATTTT
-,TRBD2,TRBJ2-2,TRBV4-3,CASSQAALGLAANTGELFF,TGCGCCAGCAGCCAAGCGGCCCTCGGACTAGCTGCGAACACCGGGGAGCTGTTTTTT
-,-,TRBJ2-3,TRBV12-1,CASRRLAGALTDTQYF,TGTGCCAGCAGGAGACTAGCGGGGGCTCTCACAGATACGCAGTATTTT
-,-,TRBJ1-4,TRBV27,CASSLQGSWEKLFF,TGTGCCAGCAGCCTACAGGGCAGTTGGGAAAAACTGTTTTTT
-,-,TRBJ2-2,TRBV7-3,CASSTDGGTGTGELFF,TGTGCCAGCAGCACTGATGGAGGGACTGGCACCGGGGAGCTGTTTTTT
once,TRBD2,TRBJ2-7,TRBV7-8,CASSLSSGGSTAGHYEQYF,TGTGCCAGCAGCTTGTCTAGCGGGGGGAGCACAGCAGGACATTACGAGCAGTACTTC
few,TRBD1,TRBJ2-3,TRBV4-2,CASSPLQGAGTDTQYF,TGTGCCAGCAGCCCCTTACAGGGGGCCGGGACAGATACGCAGTATTTT
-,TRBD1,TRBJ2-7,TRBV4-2,CASSQGGNRGISEQYF,TGTGCCAGCAGCCAAGGGGGGAACAGGGGGATCTCCGAGCAGTACTTC
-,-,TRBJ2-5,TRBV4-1,CASSQVGRGARLQETQYF,TGCGCCAGCAGCCAAGTAGGCCGCGGGGCACGGCTGCAAGAGACCCAGTACTTC
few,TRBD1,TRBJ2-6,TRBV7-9,CASSAVRGQISGANVLTF,TGTGCCAGCAGCGCTGTTAGGGGACAGATCTCTGGGGCCAACGTCCTGACTTTC
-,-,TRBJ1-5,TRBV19,CASRIREDEWNQPQHF,TGTGCCAGTAGGATCAGGGAGGATGAATGGAATCAGCCCCAGCATTTT
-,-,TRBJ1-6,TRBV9,CASSVDPSSYNSPLHF,TGTGCCAGCAGCGTAGATCCGAGCTCCTATAATTCACCCCTCCACTTT
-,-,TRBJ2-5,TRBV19,CASSGPGIETQYF,TGTGCCAGTAGTGGACCGGGAATCGAGACCCAGTACTTC
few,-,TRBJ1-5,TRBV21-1,CASSTIGGRVVNQPQHF,TGTGCCAGCAGCACAATCGGGGGGAGGGTCGTCAATCAGCCCCAGCATTTT
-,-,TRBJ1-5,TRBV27,CASRLGGGGNQPQHF,TGTGCCAGCAGGCTAGGAGGTGGTGGGAATCAGCCCCAGCATTTT
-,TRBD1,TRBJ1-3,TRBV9,CASSTRTGGTGNTIYF,TGTGCCAGCAGCACCCGGACAGGGGGCACTGGAAACACCATATATTTT
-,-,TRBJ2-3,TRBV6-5,CASMSNTDTQYF,TGTGCCAGCATGTCCAATACAGATACGCAGTATTTT
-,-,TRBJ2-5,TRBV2,CASSEVATGETQYF,TGTGCCAGCAGTGAAGTGGCCACCGGGGAGACCCAGTACTTC
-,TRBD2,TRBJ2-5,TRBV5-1,CASSAGLAGTQETQYF,TGCGCCAGCAGCGCGGGACTAGCGGGGACTCAGGAGACCCAGTACTTC
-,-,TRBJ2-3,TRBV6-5,CASSQGEGTQYF,TGTGCCAGCAGTCAAGGGGAAGGCACGCAGTATTTT